These 8 T cell receptor beta chains were sequenced from one sample in a study of shared clonotypes between healthy human individuals. Sequenced by immunoSEQ multiplex PCR; TCRdb stores in-frame clones only, minus some. The table records about 600,000 clones, around 97% of them present only once. Sequencing input: naive CD4+ T cells sorted from blood. Subset: CD45RA+ positively selected. All receptors come from a woman in her twenties or thirties in good health.

The chain joins TRBV5-4 to TRBJ2-5; 8 bases line up with TRBD1. CDR3 length equals 15 residues. Trimming cost V 2 bases and J 5 bases; bases outside gene matches: 8. CDR1 is SGHNT, CDR2 YYREEE, per germline (reference sequence). The CDR3 loop is CASSLRGRTGETQYF. The CDR3 region has the DNA TGTGCCAGCAGCTTAAGGGGGAGGACAGGGGAGACCCAGTACTTC.

This chain connects TRBV7-2 to TRBJ2-3; D not certain. V was trimmed by 4 bases and J by 5 bases, leaving 16 bases between them. The CDR3 has 15 amino acids. Germline V gene lookup returns CDR1 SGHTA and CDR2 FQGNSA. This chain's CDR3 is CASSSPPTNRDTQYF. CDR3 coding DNA: TGTGCCAGCAGCTCCCCTCCCACTAACAGAGATACGCAGTATTTT.

This sequence joins TRBV27 and TRBJ2-5; 10 nucleotides agree with TRBD1. With the DNA end fitting TRBJ2-7 better, the J assignment may be wrong. Germline loops: CDR1 MNHEY, CDR2 SMNVEV (reference sequence). This CDR3 contains 15 residues. In DNA form, the CDR3 reads TGTGCCAGCAGTTTAGACAGGGGGCCCCCCTACGAGCAGTACTTC. Residues: CASSLDRGPPYEQYF.

The chain couples TRBV5-6 to TRBJ1-1, with D perhaps TRBD1 (6 bases). V gave up 2 bases and J gave up 4 bases, with 12 bases separating them. This CDR3 has 14 amino acids. Germline V gives CDR1 SGHDT, CDR2 YYEEEE. Here the CDR3 reads CASSFTGLGTEAFF. The CDR3 region has the DNA TGTGCCAGCAGCTTCACAGGGTTGGGCACTGAAGCTTTCTTT.

This clone was observed a single time. The chain joins TRBV6-1 to TRBJ1-2, with TRBD1 matching over 9 bases. Germline assignment: CDR1 MNHNS and CDR2 SASEGT. Unmatched junction bases numbered 6, after V lost 3 bases and J lost 7 bases. The CDR3 covers 14 residues. The CDR3 loop is CASSDRDRVFGYTF. CDR3 DNA sequence: TGTGCCAGCAGTGACCGGGACAGGGTCTTTGGCTACACCTTC.

V and J are TRBV2 and TRBJ2-3; 10 nucleotides agree with TRBD2. J was trimmed by 2 bases and V by 8 bases; bases with no gene match: 10. The CDR3 is made up of 16 amino acids. The germline gives CDR1 SNHLY, CDR2 FYNNEI. CDR3 coding DNA: TGTGCCAGCTCCCAGGAACTAGCGGGGTCCACAGATACGCAGTATTTT. This codes for CASSQELAGSTDTQYF.

This clone was recorded once. The rearrangement uses TRBV6-4 and TRBJ2-7; D is unclear. This CDR3 is built from 10 residues. The germline CDR1 and CDR2 sequences are MRHNA and SNTAGT. Trimming cost V 6 bases and J 6 bases, with 6 bases left between them. CDR3 in amino acids: CASSHPEQYF. The DNA for the CDR3 is TGTGCCAGCAGCCACCCCGAGCAGTACTTC.

In this sample, this clone turned up once. V usage is TRBV18 and J usage is TRBJ1-1; weak D call: TRBD1 (6 bases). In germline, CDR1 is KGHSH, CDR2 LQKENI. CDR3 length equals 19 residues. The V end lost 0 bases, the J end lost 1 base, and 21 bases lay between the germline ends. CDR3 DNA sequence: TGTGCCAGCTCACCACCATCCCGGCAGGGGAGTTGGAGGAACACTGAAGCTTTCTTT. Protein: CASSPPSRQGSWRNTEAFF.